What follows describes a single T cell receptor (beta chain). There is no known antigen for this receptor. V is pared back by 1 base and J by 4 bases, with 13 bases lying between the germline termini. The CDR3 has 15 amino acids, counting the end cysteine and phenylalanine. Kept here is only the CDR3 DNA, which spans 45 bases and is read in frame from base 1. The germline V gene specifies SGHTA as CDR1 and FQGNSA as CDR2. The library was obtained by the immunoSEQ multiplex PCR assay. For the multiplex PCR, a mixture combining 60 forward primers for TCR Vbeta segments and 13 reverse primers for TCR Jbeta segments was used. The CDR3 region of rearranged TCR beta genes was amplified from genomic DNA by a multiplex PCR assay. The Illumina HiSeq System was used to sequence the amplified TCR beta libraries as 87-base-pair reads. On the authors' methods: A later analysis tallied about 77 million unique TCR beta chains across the 666 repertoires, and around 9.9 million of those chains were shared by two or more donors. A nearest-neighbor algorithm error-corrected the raw reads and collapsed the reads into unique sequences, merging closely related sequences to remove PCR and sequencing errors. CDR3 sequences were aligned to IMGT reference sequences to assign V, D and J gene segments. For a sequence to be retained, a match of at least six nucleotides to both a V gene segment and a J gene segment was required. A rearrangement counted as productive if the CDR3 had no stop codons and remained in frame with V and J, and every other rearrangement counted as non-productive. Following IMGT convention, CDR3 was defined as the stretch from the second conserved V-encoded cysteine to the conserved J-encoded phenylalanine. The earlier analysis of about 560 of the donors excluded any sequence lacking an unambiguous match to a single V gene segment. An earlier analysis of a few hundred of the donors classified V segments as functional when productive rearrangements were above 56.7% and as segregating when the standard deviation between donors was above 5%. A statistical classification framework was developed to diagnose cytomegalovirus status using the catalog of TCR beta chain sequences. In a later analysis, TCR nucleotide sequences were compared against IMGT/GENE-DB human TR gene sequences so that V and J genes could be assigned. A later analysis assigned CDR3 sequences and most-parsimonious VDJ recombination scenarios with the TCRdist pipeline. A later analysis defined each TCR beta chain by its CDR3 amino acid sequence plus V-gene family, and excluded reads lacking a unique V-gene family. As a way to deal with suspected cross-contamination and a sequencing artifact, a later analysis dropped 450 to 600 nucleotide sequences that were highly shared and had low generation probability. In a later analysis, a clonal expansion index for each public chain was calculated from normalized within-repertoire ranks of inferred template counts. In a later analysis, generation probabilities were computed using a VDJ recombination model fitted to out-of-frame rearrangements, and the results were checked against IGoR. In a later analysis, hypergeometric tests were used to score TCR-TCR, TCR-HLA and TCR-CMV co-occurrence, with a repertoire-size bias correction applied to TCR pairs. To estimate false discovery rates, a later analysis permuted the HLA or CMV assignments 20 times. A later analysis grouped co-occurring TCRs with DBSCAN, adding TCRdist sequence similarity when clustering within HLA-allele-positive subsets. Repertoires with fewer than 30,000 or more than 120,000 public chains were left out of co-occurrence clustering, as were about 5 repertoires with anomalous nucleotide sharing. Held by TCRdb, this immuneACCESS table contains in-frame sequences only and omits some clones. Under half of the omission traces to an unresolved V gene where checked; the cause of the rest is unknown. Clone size and the V and J calls come from that table; the DNA yielded D and trimming. This sample's table has entries for about 130,000 clones. The ten largest clones take up around 2.7% of the sample.

The cohort comprised fewer than 750 healthy bone marrow donors. All cohort members were sampled while nominally healthy, although unrecorded immune exposures were likely present. The donor tested CMV seronegative and was one of the 352 seronegative cohort members. A peripheral blood sample was provided by each donor, and peripheral blood mononuclear cells were used for TCR beta sequencing. The Qiagen DNeasy Blood Extraction Kit was used to extract genomic DNA from the blood cell samples. This entry is derived from a study of cytomegalovirus exposure and HLA in healthy donors (dated by TCRdb to 2015 to 2018). Describing the broader study: According to an earlier analysis of 587 of the donors, about 170 million T cells yielded roughly 110 million unique TCR beta sequences and approximately 300 Gb of sequence data. The study was designed to test whether signatures of past pathogen exposure could be identified by cataloging public T cell receptors. Among the roughly 370 genotyped donors, more than 70% belonged to the genetic ancestry cluster associated with self-reported Caucasian donors. In an earlier analysis of 550 to 700 of the donors, high-throughput TCR beta sequencing was used to judge whether each TCR beta V gene segment behaved as functional or pseudogenic. The study combined high-throughput TCR immunosequencing, statistical association of individual TCRs with disease status, and machine learning to predict cytomegalovirus infection status. Using immunosequencing, the study profiled T cell repertoires from some 670 subjects and related those repertoires to cytomegalovirus serostatus. A later genetic analysis used genome-wide SNP genotypes for about 60% of the roughly 670 donors, treating that subset as a discovery cohort. A later analysis re-examined previously published TCR beta repertoires from around 670 donors and added high-resolution HLA genotyping to investigate patterns of TCR occurrence. All discovery cohort repertoires had been generated on a single sequencing platform. The number of donors typed differed by locus, with about 629-630 for A, B, C, DRB1 and DQB1, roughly 520 for DQA1, 600 to 610 for DPA1, and some 470 for DPB1. Along with the approximately 620-subject first cohort, a separate validation cohort of about 110 different subjects was used. HLA typing covered class I and class II loci at four-digit resolution. Four or five DR-DQ haplotypes were handled as single units for association and clustering, since linkage in the cohort was strong. Rather than using new phenotypic data, the later analysis identified candidate immune exposures from TCR beta sequences and from how often those sequences occurred across donors. About 310 gigabases of sequencing data and some 85 million unique TCR sequences were included in an early release covering roughly 700 HLA-typed donors. Across around 400 genotyped donors of the cohort, an average of roughly 230,000 unique TCR beta nucleotide sequences per donor were sequenced, and 15% to 20% of those sequences were non-productive. Alongside the repertoire data, information on donor age, sex, ethnicity and CMV serostatus was compiled. Results and caveats for the whole study, not just this receptor: A later analysis found that HLA-associated TCR beta chains were more clonally expanded and had lower generation probabilities than equally common non-associated chains. Compared with the approximately 720-donor mean, donors in an Asian-associated ancestry cluster had fewer N-insertions in productive TCRs, according to a later genetic analysis. A later analysis found that most CMV-associated TCR beta chains appeared HLA-restricted, with HLA associations seemingly driven largely by CMV exposure. The classifier was reported to diagnose cytomegalovirus status with high specificity and sensitivity in both the original cohort and the validation cohort. In a later analysis, some 18,000 TCR beta sequences were associated with specific HLA alleles at a false discovery rate of 0.05. In a later analysis, several top co-occurrence clusters were reported to appear linked to parvovirus B19, influenza, CMV and Epstein-Barr virus. Sequencing depth was assumed to be roughly uniform across donors in the presence/absence analyses, though that assumption may not hold. A cluster of highly shared sequence variants was judged likely to be a technical artifact of the sequencing pipeline. An earlier analysis of approximately 540 of the donors showed that most TCR beta V segments appeared in productive rearrangements either about 90% or about 30% of the time, which broadly matched IMGT annotations. HLA typing was unavailable for some donors at each locus, so association tests used only the typed subset. In a later analysis, TCR association rates were found to vary across HLA loci, with the most associated TCRs seen for DRB1 alleles and the fewest for HLA-C alleles. Linkage disequilibrium might explain the correlated functional status among segregating V segments, but an unknown experimental factor could not be ruled out. When HLA alleles, especially DR and DQ, strongly co-occurred, attributing TCR associations to individual alleles was difficult. Most TCR sequences were seen in very few donors, while some public TCRs were found in many individuals. Immune exposure information for the cohort was limited to CMV serostatus. A further reported finding was that TCR beta sequences accurately predicted the HLA-A and HLA-B alleles for most subjects in the first cohort. V-gene and J-gene trimming of TCR beta chains was associated with a missense DCLRE1C variant in a later genetic analysis, and the association was replicated in an independent cohort. The 87-base-pair reads could not distinguish some IMGT-functional V segments, including TRBV6-2 and TRBV6-3, so those segments were excluded. A few of the identified cytomegalovirus-associated TCR beta chains were confirmed in vitro to be specific for cytomegalovirus antigens. Because counts were too low, 15 or so rarely observed V segments, including chromosome 9 orphons, were excluded from the earlier analysis of several hundred of the donors. According to the authors, the approach could potentially be generalized to other disease states and immunological phenotypes. In this cohort, only TCR beta chains were sequenced, and detectable features were limited by the absence of alpha or paired-chain data. The study gave a list of around 170 TCR beta chains associated with cytomegalovirus.

The sample taken for sequencing was PBMCs. The chain was built from TRBV7-2 and TRBJ2-5; confidence is insufficient to name the D gene. The source of this sequence is a man aged 30 to 39 in good health and CMV-seronegative. The nucleotide sequence reads as follows: TGTGCCAGCAGCTTAGTTCTTCTAGAATCAGAGACCCAGTACTTC. Its amino acids are CASSLVLLESETQYF.